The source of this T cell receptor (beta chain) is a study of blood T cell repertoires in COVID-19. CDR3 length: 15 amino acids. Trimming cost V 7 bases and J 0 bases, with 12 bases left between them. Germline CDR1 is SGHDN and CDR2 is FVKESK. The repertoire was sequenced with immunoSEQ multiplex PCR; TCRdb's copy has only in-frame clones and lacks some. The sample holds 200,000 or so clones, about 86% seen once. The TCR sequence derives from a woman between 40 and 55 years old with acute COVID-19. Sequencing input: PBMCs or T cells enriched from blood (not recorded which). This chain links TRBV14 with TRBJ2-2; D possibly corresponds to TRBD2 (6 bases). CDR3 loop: CASNRAGANTGELFF. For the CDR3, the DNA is TGTGCCAGCAATAGAGCGGGCGCGAACACCGGGGAGCTGTTTTTT.